The 28 T cell receptor beta chains presented below share a single source sample, sequenced in a study of T cells after posttransplantation cyclophosphamide. TCRdb's copy holds only in-frame clones and misses some; the assay was immunoSEQ multiplex PCR. The sample holds tens of thousands of clones; 93% are singletons and the top ten take about 3%. Sequences were obtained from PBMCs. The receptors here all came from a woman aged 25-40 years in good health and a related stem cell transplant donor.

J is TRBJ1-5 and V is TRBV6-6; no firm D call. CDR3 length equals 13 residues. V dropped 2 bases and J dropped 3 bases, with 5 bases sitting between them. Per germline, CDR1 MNHNY and CDR2 SVGAGI (reference sequence). Here the CDR3 DNA reads TGTGCCAGCAGTTACGGGCTCAATCAGCCCCAGCATTTT. This encodes CASSYGLNQPQHF.

V gene TRBV12-5 combines with J gene TRBJ2-1, with D tentatively TRBD2 (6 bases). The V gene lost 1 base and the J gene lost 0 bases, with 7 bases spanning the gap. Germline V gene lookup returns CDR1 LGHNT and CDR2 FRNRAP. The CDR3 extends over 15 amino acids. The CDR3 here is CASGLGGVSYNEQFF. The CDR3 bases are TGTGCTAGTGGTTTGGGGGGGGTCTCCTACAATGAGCAGTTCTTC.

For the CDR3, the DNA is TGTGCCAGCAGGCGATACAGGGGGAGGACCGGGGAGCTGTTTTTT. This encodes CASRRYRGRTGELFF. The chain links TRBV6-5 to TRBJ2-2; 8 bases align to TRBD1. There are 15 residues in the CDR3. Losses at the gene ends were 6 bases for V and 5 bases for J; bases not matched to a gene: 8. Germline V lookup: CDR1 MNHEY, CDR2 SVGAGI.

The chain carries TRBV5-4 and TRBJ2-2; 11 bases are shared with TRBD1. The CDR3 totals 16 residues. V lost 0 bases, J lost 3 bases, and 1 base stayed unmatched. Germline V CDR1 and CDR2: SGHNT, YYREEE (reference sequence). Here the CDR3 DNA reads TGTGCCAGCAGCTTGGGGGACAGGGGGGACACCGGGGAGCTGTTTTTT. Encoded protein: CASSLGDRGDTGELFF.

The CDR3 DNA reads TGTGCCAGCAGCGACAGGGACGCCGGGGAGCTGTTTTTT. It encodes CASSDRDAGELFF. This chain connects TRBV6-4 to TRBJ2-2; 7 bases agree with TRBD1. Trimming took 6 bases from V and 6 from J; bases not matched to a gene: 4. CDR3 length: 13 amino acids. Germline V gene data show CDR1 as MRHNA and CDR2 as SNTAGT.

This clone occurred once. The chain combines TRBV5-4 with TRBJ2-2, with TRBD1 as a possible D gene (5 bases). Germline assignment: CDR1 SGHNT and CDR2 YYREEE (reference sequence). The V gene lost 5 bases and the J gene lost 1 base, with 12 bases spanning the gap. The CDR3 loop spans 15 amino acids. DNA of the CDR3: TGTGCCAGCAGGGGGCCCGGGTGGAACACCGGGGAGCTGTTTTTT. This encodes CASRGPGWNTGELFF.

Remarks on this clone: Other DNA sequences in the sample encode the same CDR3. The V gene is TRBV20-1, the J gene TRBJ1-2; D is ambiguous. Germline V gene sequence: CDR1 DFQATT, CDR2 SNEGSKA (reference sequence). V was cut by 1 base and J by 5 bases, with 5 bases left in between. This CDR3 contains 11 residues. The CDR3 reads CSARGGYGYTF. As DNA, the CDR3 is TGCAGTGCTAGAGGAGGATATGGCTACACCTTC.

V gene TRBV7-9 combines with J gene TRBJ1-2; D perhaps matches TRBD1 (6 bases). Germline V gives CDR1 SEHNR, CDR2 FQNEAQ (reference sequence). V lost 3 bases and J lost 5, with 16 bases in between. This CDR3 is built from 15 residues. In DNA, the CDR3 is TGTGCCAGCAGCTTTGGAGAACAGGGACTATATGGCTACACCTTC. This encodes CASSFGEQGLYGYTF.

The gene calls are TRBV30 and TRBJ2-2; D unresolved. The CDR3 is 11 amino acids. V lost 2 bases and J 8 bases, leaving 6 bases between the germline ends. Germline CDR1 and CDR2: GTSNPN and SVGIG (reference sequence). The CDR3 DNA sequence: TGTGCCTGGAGTCAATCAGGGGAGCTGTTTTTT. It codes for CAWSQSGELFF.

The chain couples TRBV9 to TRBJ1-3, with 8 bases lining up with TRBD1. Trimming took 3 bases from V and 4 from J; bases not matched to a gene: 6. This CDR3 is built from 15 residues. In germline, CDR1 is SGDLS, CDR2 YYNGEE. CDR3 in amino acids: CASSATGASGNTIYF. The CDR3 coding sequence is TGTGCCAGCAGCGCGACAGGGGCATCGGGAAACACCATATATTTT.

The chain is built from TRBV5-1 and TRBJ1-2, with D tentatively TRBD1 (6 bases). Trimming removed 0 bases from V and 4 bases from J, with 13 bases in between. Germline assignment: CDR1 SGHRS and CDR2 YFSETQ. The CDR3 has 15 residues. The CDR3 coding sequence is TGCGCCAGCAGCTTGGACGGACAGATACCCTATGGCTACACCTTC. Translating gives CASSLDGQIPYGYTF.

V gene TRBV7-2 combines with J gene TRBJ2-5, with TRBD1 identical over 7 bases. The CDR3 is 17 residues long. Trimming at V came to 5 bases and at J to 0 bases, leaving 12 bases not matched to a gene. In germline, CDR1 is SGHTA, CDR2 FQGNSA. The CDR3 nucleotides read TGTGCCAGCAGCCGACTACAGGGGTCGCCGTACCAAGAGACCCAGTACTTC. Protein: CASSRLQGSPYQETQYF.

This chain joins TRBV19 and TRBJ2-2; 7 positions match TRBD2. The CDR3 consists of 16 residues. CDR1 and CDR2 (germline): LNHDA, SQIVND (reference sequence). The ends lost 0 bases at V and 2 bases at J; junction bases unmatched: 3. The CDR3 loop is CASSIDAGDNTGELFF. The CDR3 bases are TGTGCCAGTAGTATAGATGCGGGGGACAACACCGGGGAGCTGTTTTTT.

This clone was detected only once. The chain employs TRBV6-6 and TRBJ1-2; D is perhaps TRBD1 (6 bases). This CDR3 contains 13 residues. Trimming removed 5 bases from V and 5 bases from J, with 12 bases in between. CDR1 and CDR2 (germline): MNHNY, SVGAGI (reference sequence). DNA of the CDR3: TGTGCCAGCAGTAGACAGGAGATTTATGGCTACACCTTC. Residues: CASSRQEIYGYTF.

The chain uses TRBV4-2 and TRBJ1-5, with a possible D match to TRBD1 (6 bases). Trimming pared 0 bases from V and 4 bases from J, leaving 10 bases between. CDR3 length: 15 amino acids. Germline lookup yields CDR1 LGHNA and CDR2 YNFKEQ. The DNA for the CDR3 is TGTGCCAGCAGCCAAGACGGGACACCTAATCAGCCCCAGCATTTT. Protein sequence: CASSQDGTPNQPQHF.

The genes are TRBV5-6 and TRBJ2-7; perhaps TRBD2 as D (6 bases). Trimming pared 4 bases from V and 2 bases from J, leaving 16 bases between. The CDR3 consists of 15 residues. Per the germline V gene, CDR1 is SGHDT and CDR2 is YYEEEE. CDR3: CASSKDGGVAYEQYF. The CDR3 DNA follows: TGTGCCAGCAGCAAAGACGGGGGAGTCGCCTACGAGCAGTACTTC.

V and J are TRBV18 and TRBJ2-3; 10 bases map to TRBD1. Germline values: CDR1 KGHSH, CDR2 LQKENI. This CDR3 comprises 14 residues. The trim removed 3 bases at V and 6 bases at J, leaving 3 bases unmatched. The CDR3 bases are TGTGCCAGCTCACCGACAGGGGGCATTGATACGCAGTATTTT. Translation gives CASSPTGGIDTQYF.

This sequence joins TRBV7-9 and TRBJ1-1, with TRBD1 matching 10 bases. The CDR3 sequence is 14 residues long. The V gene's germline CDR1 is SEHNR and CDR2 FQNEAQ (reference sequence). V was clipped by 6 bases and J by 6 bases; unmatched bases: 7. CDR3 sequence reads: CASRSPGQGSEAFF. The CDR3 region has the DNA TGTGCCAGCAGGTCGCCGGGACAGGGGTCTGAAGCTTTCTTT.

V usage is TRBV6-1 and J usage is TRBJ1-5, with D tentatively TRBD1 (6 bases). The ends were cut back, 7 bases at V and 0 bases at J, with 10 bases in the middle. Germline-derived CDR1 and CDR2 are MNHNS and SASEGT. The length of the CDR3 is 14 residues. CDR3 in amino acids: CASTQGYSNQPQHF. CDR3 DNA: TGTGCCAGCACACAGGGTTATAGCAATCAGCCCCAGCATTTT.

This clone has a handful of counts. V gene TRBV6-6 combines with J gene TRBJ1-6, with 7 bases aligning to TRBD1. Trimming removed 6 bases from V and 7 bases from J; junction bases left unmatched: 6. The germline V gene encodes CDR1 MNHNY and CDR2 SVGAGI (reference sequence). The CDR3 has 14 residues. The CDR3 nucleotides read TGTGCCAGCAGCGCGGGGACAGCGAATTCACCCCTCCACTTT. This codes for CASSAGTANSPLHF.

The V gene is TRBV7-9, the J gene TRBJ2-1; 11 positions match TRBD2. The CDR3 totals 15 residues. Germline-derived CDR1 and CDR2 are SEHNR and FQNEAQ (reference sequence). Trimming removed 5 bases from V and 6 bases from J; junction bases left unmatched: 6. DNA for the CDR3: TGTGCCAGCAGCCTCACTAGCGGGGGACTCAATGAGCAGTTCTTC. Translated, it gives CASSLTSGGLNEQFF.

This rearrangement joins TRBV5-1 to TRBJ2-1; 9 nucleotides align to TRBD2. V lost 5 bases, J lost 2 bases, and 2 bases stayed unmatched. CDR1 and CDR2 from the germline V gene are SGHRS and YFSETQ. This CDR3 is 14 amino acids long. The CDR3 DNA is TGCGCCAGCAGGGGCGGGGGGGCCTACAATGAGCAGTTCTTC. The encoded protein is CASRGGGAYNEQFF.

The gene calls are TRBV5-8 and TRBJ2-7; perhaps TRBD2 as D (6 bases). With 5 bases removed from V and 0 bases from J, the gap between germline ends came to 12 bases. This CDR3 contains 14 residues. Germline V CDR1 and CDR2: SGHTS, YDEGEE. The CDR3 sequence: CASRTRRGSYEQYF. The DNA of the CDR3 is TGTGCCAGCAGAACGCGGAGGGGCTCCTACGAGCAGTACTTC.

The chain joins TRBV7-8 to TRBJ2-1; D ambiguous. The ends were cut back, 2 bases at V and 5 bases at J, with 1 base in the middle. Germline values: CDR1 SGHVS, CDR2 FQNEAQ. The CDR3 length is 11 residues. The CDR3, as DNA: TGTGCCAGCAGCTTAAACAATGAGCAGTTCTTC. This encodes CASSLNNEQFF. The full variable domain, completed using reference TRBV7-8 and TRBJ2-1, is GAGVSQSPRYKVAKRGQDVALRCDPISGHVSLFWYQQALGQGPEFLTYFQNEAQLDKSGLPSDRFFAERPEGSVSTLKIQRTQQEDSAVYLCASSLNNEQFFGPGTRLTVL.

The V gene is TRBV15, the J gene TRBJ2-7, with TRBD2 identical over 12 bases. Per the germline V gene, CDR1 is LNHNV and CDR2 is YYDKDF (reference sequence). The CDR3 spans 15 residues. Losses at the gene ends were 3 bases for V and 2 bases for J; bases not matched to a gene: 2. CDR3 nucleotide sequence: TGTGCCACCAGCAGGACTAGCGGGGGAACCTACGAGCAGTACTTC. Translated: CATSRTSGGTYEQYF.

This sequence joins TRBV6-5 and TRBJ1-1; D is unclear. V lost 6 bases to trimming and J lost 4 bases, with 18 bases between them. Germline CDR1 is MNHEY and CDR2 is SVGAGI. This CDR3 spans 15 amino acids. The CDR3 DNA reads TGTGCCAGCAGCCGACGGGCCCGCTCGGTCACTGAAGCTTTCTTT. Its protein product is CASSRRARSVTEAFF.

J is TRBJ2-4 and V is TRBV18; TRBD1 is a possible D gene (6 bases). Trimming left V 3 bases short and J 10 bases short, with 7 bases between. Per germline, CDR1 KGHSH and CDR2 LQKENI. This CDR3 is 11 amino acids long. CDR3 nucleotides: TGTGCCAGCTCACCCGACAGGATTCAGTACTTC. The encoded protein is CASSPDRIQYF. The whole variable domain, remainder taken from reference TRBV18 and TRBJ2-4, is NAGVMQNPRHLVRRRGQEARLRCSPMKGHSHVYWYRQLPEEGLKFMVYLQKENIIDESGMPKERFSAEFPKEGPSILRIQQVVRGDSAAYFCASSPDRIQYFGAGTRLSVL.

The V call is TRBV10-3, the J call TRBJ2-1; D is possibly TRBD2 (6 bases). Trimming removed 9 bases from V and 5 bases from J, with 47 bases in between. Germline V CDR1 and CDR2: ENHRY, SYGVKD. The CDR3 spans 24 residues. The CDR3 nucleotides are TGTGCCATGCGAAATTTGCCTGTCAGGTGGAGGGAATCCAACGGGCAGGGCGAACACAATGAGCAGTTCTTC. Its protein is CAMRNLPVRWRESNGQGEHNEQFF.